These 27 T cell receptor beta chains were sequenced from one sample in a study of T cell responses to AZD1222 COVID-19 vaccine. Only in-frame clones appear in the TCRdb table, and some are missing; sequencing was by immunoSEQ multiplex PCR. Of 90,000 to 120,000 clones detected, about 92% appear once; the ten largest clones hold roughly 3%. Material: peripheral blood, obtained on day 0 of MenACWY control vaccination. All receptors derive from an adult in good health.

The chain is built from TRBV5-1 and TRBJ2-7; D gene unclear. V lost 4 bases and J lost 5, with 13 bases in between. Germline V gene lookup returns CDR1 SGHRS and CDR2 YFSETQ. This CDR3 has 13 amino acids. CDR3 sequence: CASSITPPDEQYF. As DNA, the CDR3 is TGCGCCAGCAGCATCACCCCTCCAGACGAGCAGTACTTC.

As DNA, the CDR3 is TGCGCCAGCAGCCCCCCATCCGGGACAGGGGGCATCGGAAATGAGCAGTTCTTC. This translates into CASSPPSGTGGIGNEQFF. The chain couples TRBV4-1 to TRBJ2-1; TRBD1 agrees at 12 bases. Germline trimming cut 4 bases from V and 7 bases from J; bases unmatched to any gene: 14. The germline V gene encodes CDR1 MGHRA and CDR2 YSYEKL. The CDR3 is made up of 18 amino acids.

Here the CDR3 DNA reads TGCGCCAGCAGCTTGGAGGCGGGACAGAACACCGGGGAGCTGTTTTTT. It specifies CASSLEAGQNTGELFF. The chain joins TRBV5-1 to TRBJ2-2, with D possibly called TRBD1 or TRBD2 (6 bases each). Deletions cut 0 bases from V and 1 base from J, with 10 bases between. Germline CDR1 reads SGHRS; CDR2 reads YFSETQ. CDR3 size: 16 residues.

Here the CDR3 reads CASRVEDTGELFF. The DNA for the CDR3 is TGTGCCAGCCGGGTGGAGGACACCGGGGAGCTGTTTTTT. The chain carries TRBV2 and TRBJ2-2, with TRBD2 as a possible D gene (5 bases). Germline CDR1 and CDR2: SNHLY and FYNNEI. The germline V and J ends were trimmed by 8 bases and 3 bases, with 10 bases remaining between them. The CDR3 sequence is 13 residues long.

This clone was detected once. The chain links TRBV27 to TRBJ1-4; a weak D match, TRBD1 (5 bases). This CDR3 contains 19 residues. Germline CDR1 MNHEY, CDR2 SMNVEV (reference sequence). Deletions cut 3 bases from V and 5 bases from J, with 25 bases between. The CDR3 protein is CASSLGSKTQAWGNEKLFF. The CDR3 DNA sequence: TGTGCCAGCAGTTTGGGCTCGAAGACGCAGGCTTGGGGGAATGAAAAACTGTTTTTT.

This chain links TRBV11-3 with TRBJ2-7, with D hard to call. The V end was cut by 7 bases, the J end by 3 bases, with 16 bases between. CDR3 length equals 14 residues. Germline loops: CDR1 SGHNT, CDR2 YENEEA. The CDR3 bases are TGTGCCAGCATCCCTGTGCTGGTGGACTACGAGCAGTACTTC. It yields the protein CASIPVLVDYEQYF.

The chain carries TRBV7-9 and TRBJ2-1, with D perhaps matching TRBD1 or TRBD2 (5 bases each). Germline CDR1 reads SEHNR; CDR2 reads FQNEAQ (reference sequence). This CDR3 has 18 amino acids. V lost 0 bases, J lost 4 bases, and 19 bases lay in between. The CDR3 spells CASSLATGPGTDYNEQFF. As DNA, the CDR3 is TGTGCCAGCAGCTTAGCGACCGGTCCCGGGACGGATTACAATGAGCAGTTCTTC.

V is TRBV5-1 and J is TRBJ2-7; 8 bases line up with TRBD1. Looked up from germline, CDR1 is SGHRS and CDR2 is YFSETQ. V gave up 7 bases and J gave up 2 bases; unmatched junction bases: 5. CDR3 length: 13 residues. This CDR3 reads CASRTGWTYEQYF. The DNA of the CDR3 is TGCGCCAGCCGGACAGGGTGGACCTACGAGCAGTACTTC.

For the CDR3, the DNA is TGTGCCAGTAGAGGGGGGGCAGCAGCCTACAATGAGCAGTTCTTC. Translated, it gives CASRGGAAAYNEQFF. V and J are TRBV19 and TRBJ2-1; TRBD2 is a possible D gene (7 bases). V was cut by 6 bases and J by 2 bases, with 14 bases left in between. Germline assignment: CDR1 LNHDA and CDR2 SQIVND (reference sequence). CDR3 length equals 15 residues.

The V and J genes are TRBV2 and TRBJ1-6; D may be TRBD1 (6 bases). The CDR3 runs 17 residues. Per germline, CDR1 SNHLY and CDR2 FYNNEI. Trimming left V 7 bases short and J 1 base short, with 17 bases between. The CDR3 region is CASKYGGGESYNSPLHF. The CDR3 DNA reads TGTGCCAGCAAATATGGGGGCGGGGAGTCCTATAATTCACCCCTCCACTTT.

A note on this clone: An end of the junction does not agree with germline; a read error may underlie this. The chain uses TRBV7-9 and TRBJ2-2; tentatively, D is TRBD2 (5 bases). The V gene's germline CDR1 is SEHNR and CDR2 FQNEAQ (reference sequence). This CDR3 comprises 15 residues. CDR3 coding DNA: TGTGCCAGCAGCTTATCGTCGGGGTCCACCCGGGAGCTGTTTTTT. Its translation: CASSLSSGSTRELFF.

CDR3 residues: CASTQRRGDTQYF. The CDR3 coding sequence is TGTGCCAGCACCCAGCGGAGGGGAGATACGCAGTATTTT. The chain is built from TRBV7-8 and TRBJ2-3; tentatively, D is TRBD2 (6 bases). V lost 7 bases and J 5 bases, leaving 13 bases between the germline ends. CDR1 and CDR2 from the germline V gene are SGHVS and FQNEAQ. The CDR3 sequence is 13 residues long.

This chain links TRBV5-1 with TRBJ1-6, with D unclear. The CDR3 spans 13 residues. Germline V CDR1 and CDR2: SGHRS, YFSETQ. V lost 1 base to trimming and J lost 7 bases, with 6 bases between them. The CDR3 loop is CASSLNENSPLHF. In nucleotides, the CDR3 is TGCGCCAGCAGCTTGAATGAAAATTCACCCCTCCACTTT.

DNA for the CDR3: TGCGCCAGCAGCTGGGGGACAGCATCCTACGAGCAGTACTTC. Amino acids: CASSWGTASYEQYF. V and J are TRBV5-1 and TRBJ2-7; 7 bases are a match to TRBD1. Looked up from germline, CDR1 is SGHRS and CDR2 is YFSETQ. The CDR3 loop spans 14 amino acids. V was clipped by 3 bases and J by 1 base; unmatched bases: 4.

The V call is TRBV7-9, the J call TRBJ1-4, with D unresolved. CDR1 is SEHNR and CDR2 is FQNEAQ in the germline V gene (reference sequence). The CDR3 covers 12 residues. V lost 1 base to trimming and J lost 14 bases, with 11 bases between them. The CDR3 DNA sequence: TGTGCCAGCAGCTTAGATGCCCGGATGCTGTTTTTT. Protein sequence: CASSLDARMLFF.

The CDR3 DNA follows: TGTGCCAGCAGCGCTGGGGGTTTGTATTTT. Translation: CASSAGGLYF. The V and J genes are TRBV2 and TRBJ2-3; D could derive from TRBD1 or TRBD2 (5 bases each). The ends were cut back, 6 bases at V and 14 bases at J, with 12 bases in the middle. The CDR3 extends over 10 amino acids. Germline CDR1 and CDR2: SNHLY and FYNNEI.

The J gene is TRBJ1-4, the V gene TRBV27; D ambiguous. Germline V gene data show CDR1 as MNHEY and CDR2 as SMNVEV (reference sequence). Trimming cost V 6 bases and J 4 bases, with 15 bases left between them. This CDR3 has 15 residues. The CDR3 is CASRPTGSLNEKLFF. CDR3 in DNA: TGTGCCAGCAGGCCCACCGGGTCCCTTAATGAAAAACTGTTTTTT.

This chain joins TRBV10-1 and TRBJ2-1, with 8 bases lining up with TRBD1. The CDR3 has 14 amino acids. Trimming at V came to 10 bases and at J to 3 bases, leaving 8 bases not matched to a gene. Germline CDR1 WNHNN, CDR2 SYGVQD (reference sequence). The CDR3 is CATSTGAVYNEQFF. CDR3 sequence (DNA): TGCGCCACCTCGACAGGGGCCGTCTACAATGAGCAGTTCTTC.

CDR3 nucleotides: TGCGCCAGCAGCTTGAATACAGGGGTGAACACTGAAGCTTTCTTT. Translating it yields CASSLNTGVNTEAFF. The chain carries TRBV5-1 and TRBJ1-1; TRBD1 matches 7 bases. Germline loops: CDR1 SGHRS, CDR2 YFSETQ. This CDR3 has 15 residues. The junction had 3 bases not matched to a gene; V was cut back by 1 base and J by 0 bases.

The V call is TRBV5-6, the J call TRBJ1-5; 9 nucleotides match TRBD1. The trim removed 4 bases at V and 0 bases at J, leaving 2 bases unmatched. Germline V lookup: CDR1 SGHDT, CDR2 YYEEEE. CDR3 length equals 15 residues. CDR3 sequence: CASSQTGGSNQPQHF. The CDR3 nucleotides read TGTGCCAGCAGCCAGACAGGGGGTAGCAATCAGCCCCAGCATTTT.

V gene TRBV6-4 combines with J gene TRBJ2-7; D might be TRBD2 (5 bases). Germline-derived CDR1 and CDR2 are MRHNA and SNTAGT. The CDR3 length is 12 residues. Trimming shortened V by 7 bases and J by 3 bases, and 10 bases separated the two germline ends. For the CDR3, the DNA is TGTGCCAGCAAGTTTGAGGGCTACGAGCAGTACTTC. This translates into CASKFEGYEQYF.

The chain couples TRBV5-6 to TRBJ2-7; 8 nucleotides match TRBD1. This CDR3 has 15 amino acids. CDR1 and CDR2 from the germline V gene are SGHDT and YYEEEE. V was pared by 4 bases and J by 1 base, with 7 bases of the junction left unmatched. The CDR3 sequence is CASSAGQGFSYEQYF. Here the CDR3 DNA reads TGTGCCAGCAGCGCAGGACAGGGATTTTCCTACGAGCAGTACTTC.

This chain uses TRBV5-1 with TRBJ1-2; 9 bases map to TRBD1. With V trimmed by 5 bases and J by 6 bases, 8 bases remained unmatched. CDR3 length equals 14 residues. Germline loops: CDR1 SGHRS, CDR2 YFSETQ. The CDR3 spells CASRLQGASDGYTF. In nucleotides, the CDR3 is TGCGCCAGCAGACTACAGGGGGCGTCAGATGGCTACACCTTC.

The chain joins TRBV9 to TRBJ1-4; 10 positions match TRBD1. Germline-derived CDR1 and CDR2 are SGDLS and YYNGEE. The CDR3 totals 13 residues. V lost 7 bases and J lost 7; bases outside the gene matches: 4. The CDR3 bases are TGTGCCAGCGGGGACAGGGGAGGTGAAAAACTGTTTTTT. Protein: CASGDRGGEKLFF.

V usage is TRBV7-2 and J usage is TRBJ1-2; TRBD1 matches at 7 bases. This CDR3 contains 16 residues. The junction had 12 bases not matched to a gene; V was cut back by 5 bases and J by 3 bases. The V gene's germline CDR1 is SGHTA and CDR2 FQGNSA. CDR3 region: CASSKTRDSVDYGYTF. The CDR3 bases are TGTGCCAGCAGCAAAACCCGGGACAGCGTTGACTATGGCTACACCTTC.

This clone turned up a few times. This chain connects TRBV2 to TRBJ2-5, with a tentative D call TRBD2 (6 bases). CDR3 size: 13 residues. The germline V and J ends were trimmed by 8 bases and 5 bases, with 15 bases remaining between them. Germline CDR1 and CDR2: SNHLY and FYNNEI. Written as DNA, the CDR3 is TGTGCCAGCGGCGGGGCGATGAGGGAGACCCAGTACTTC. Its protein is CASGGAMRETQYF.

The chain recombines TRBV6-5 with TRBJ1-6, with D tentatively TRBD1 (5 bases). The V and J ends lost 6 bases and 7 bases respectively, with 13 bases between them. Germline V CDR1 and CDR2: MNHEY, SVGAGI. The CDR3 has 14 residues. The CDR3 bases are TGTGCCAGCAGAGGGACCGGGCAAAATTCACCCCTCCACTTT. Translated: CASRGTGQNSPLHF.